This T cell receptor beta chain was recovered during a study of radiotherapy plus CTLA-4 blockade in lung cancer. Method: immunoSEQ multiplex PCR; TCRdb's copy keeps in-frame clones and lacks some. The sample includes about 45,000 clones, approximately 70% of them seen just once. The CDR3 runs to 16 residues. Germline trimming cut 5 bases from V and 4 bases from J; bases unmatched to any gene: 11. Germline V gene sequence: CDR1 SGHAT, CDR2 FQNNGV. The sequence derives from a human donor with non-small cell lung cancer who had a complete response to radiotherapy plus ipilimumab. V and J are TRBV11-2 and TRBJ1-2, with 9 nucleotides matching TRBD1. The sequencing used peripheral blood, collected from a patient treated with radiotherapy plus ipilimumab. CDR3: CASSGGQGRVAYGYTF. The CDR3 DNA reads TGTGCCAGCAGCGGGGGACAGGGAAGGGTGGCCTATGGCTACACCTTC.